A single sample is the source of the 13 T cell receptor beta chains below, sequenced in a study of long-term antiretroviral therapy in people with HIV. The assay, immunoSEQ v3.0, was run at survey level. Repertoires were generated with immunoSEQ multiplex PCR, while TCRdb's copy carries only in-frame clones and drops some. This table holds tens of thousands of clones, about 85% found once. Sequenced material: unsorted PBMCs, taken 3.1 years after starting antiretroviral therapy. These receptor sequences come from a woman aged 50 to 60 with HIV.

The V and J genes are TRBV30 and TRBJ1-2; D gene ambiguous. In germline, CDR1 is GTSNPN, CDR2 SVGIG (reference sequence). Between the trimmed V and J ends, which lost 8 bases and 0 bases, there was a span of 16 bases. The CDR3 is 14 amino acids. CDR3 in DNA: TGTGCCAGTACAACGGGCCGGGCTAACTATGGCTACACCTTC. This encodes CASTTGRANYGYTF.

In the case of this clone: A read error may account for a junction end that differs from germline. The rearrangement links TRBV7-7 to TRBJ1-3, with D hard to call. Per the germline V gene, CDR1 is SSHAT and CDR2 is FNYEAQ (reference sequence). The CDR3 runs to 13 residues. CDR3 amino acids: CASSLNIGNTIYF. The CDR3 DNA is TGTGCTAGCAGCTTAAATATTGGAAACACCATATATTTT.

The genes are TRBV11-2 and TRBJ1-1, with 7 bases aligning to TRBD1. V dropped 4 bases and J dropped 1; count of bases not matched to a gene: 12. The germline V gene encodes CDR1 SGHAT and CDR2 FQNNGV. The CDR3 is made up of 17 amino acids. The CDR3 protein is CASSWRQGGKRNTEAFF. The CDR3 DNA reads TGTGCCAGCAGCTGGAGACAGGGCGGGAAGAGGAACACTGAAGCTTTCTTT.

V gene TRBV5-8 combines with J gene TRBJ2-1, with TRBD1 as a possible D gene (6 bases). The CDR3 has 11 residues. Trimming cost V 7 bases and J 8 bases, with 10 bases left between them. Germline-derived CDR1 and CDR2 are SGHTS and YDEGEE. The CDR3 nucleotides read TGTGCCAGCCGGGACACATATGAGCAGTTCTTC. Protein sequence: CASRDTYEQFF. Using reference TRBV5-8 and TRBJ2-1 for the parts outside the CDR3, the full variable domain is EAGVTQSPTHLIKTRGQQATLRCSPISGHTSVYWYQQALGLGLQFLLWYDEGEERNRGNFPPRFSGRQFPNYSSELNVNALELEDSALYLCASRDTYEQFFGPGTRLTVL.

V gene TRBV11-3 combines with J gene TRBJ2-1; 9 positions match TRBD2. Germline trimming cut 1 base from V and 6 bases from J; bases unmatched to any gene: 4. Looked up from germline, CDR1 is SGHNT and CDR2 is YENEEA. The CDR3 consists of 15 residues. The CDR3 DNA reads TGTGCCAGCAGCTTAGGGGTAGCGGGGGTCAATGAGCAGTTCTTC. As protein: CASSLGVAGVNEQFF. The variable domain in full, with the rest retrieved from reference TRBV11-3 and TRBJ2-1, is EAGVVQSPRYKIIEKKQPVAFWCNPISGHNTLYWYLQNLGQGPELLIRYENEEAVDDSQLPKDRFSAERLKGVDSTLKIQPAELGDSAVYLCASSLGVAGVNEQFFGPGTRLTVL.

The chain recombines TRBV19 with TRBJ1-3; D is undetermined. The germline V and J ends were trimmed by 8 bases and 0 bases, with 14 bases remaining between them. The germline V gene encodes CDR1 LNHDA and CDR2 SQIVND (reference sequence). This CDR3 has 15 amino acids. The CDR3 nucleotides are TGTGCCAGTCTACCCCCAGGCTTCTCTGGAAACACCATATATTTT. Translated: CASLPPGFSGNTIYF.

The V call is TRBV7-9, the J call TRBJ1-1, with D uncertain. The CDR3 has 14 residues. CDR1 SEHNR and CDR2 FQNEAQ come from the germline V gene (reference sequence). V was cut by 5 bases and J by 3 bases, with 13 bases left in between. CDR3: CASSPPDWDTEAFF. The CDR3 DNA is TGTGCCAGCAGCCCTCCGGATTGGGACACTGAAGCTTTCTTT.

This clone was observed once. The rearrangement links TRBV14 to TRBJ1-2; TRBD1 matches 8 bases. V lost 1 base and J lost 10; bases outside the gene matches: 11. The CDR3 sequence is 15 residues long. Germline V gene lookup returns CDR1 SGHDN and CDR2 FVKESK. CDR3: CASSQVDRGKEDYTF. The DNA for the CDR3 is TGTGCCAGCAGCCAAGTCGACAGGGGAAAGGAGGACTACACCTTC. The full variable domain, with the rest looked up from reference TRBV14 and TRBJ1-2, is EAGVTQFPSHSVIEKGQTVTLRCDPISGHDNLYWYRRVMGKEIKFLLHFVKESKQDESGMPNNRFLAERTGGTYSTLKVQPAELEDSGVYFCASSQVDRGKEDYTFGSGTRLTVV.

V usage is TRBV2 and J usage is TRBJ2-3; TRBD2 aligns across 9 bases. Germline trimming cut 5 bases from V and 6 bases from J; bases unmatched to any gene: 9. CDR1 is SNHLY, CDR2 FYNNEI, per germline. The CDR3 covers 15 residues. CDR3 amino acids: CASSKTAGGRDTQYF. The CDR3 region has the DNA TGTGCCAGCAGTAAAACGGCGGGGGGGCGGGATACGCAGTATTTT.

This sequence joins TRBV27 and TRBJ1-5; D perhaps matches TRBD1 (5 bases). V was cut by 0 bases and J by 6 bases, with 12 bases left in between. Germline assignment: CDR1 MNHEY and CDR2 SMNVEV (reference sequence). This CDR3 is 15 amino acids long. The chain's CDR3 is CASSLSSRRGQPQHF. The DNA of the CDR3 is TGTGCCAGCAGTTTATCGTCCAGGAGGGGTCAGCCCCAGCATTTT.

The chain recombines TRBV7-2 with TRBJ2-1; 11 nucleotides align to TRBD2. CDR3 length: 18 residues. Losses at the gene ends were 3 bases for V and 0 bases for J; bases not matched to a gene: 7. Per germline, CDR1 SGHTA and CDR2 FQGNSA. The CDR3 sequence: CASSFPASGGFSYNEQFF. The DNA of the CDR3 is TGTGCCAGCAGCTTTCCTGCTAGCGGGGGGTTCTCCTACAATGAGCAGTTCTTC.

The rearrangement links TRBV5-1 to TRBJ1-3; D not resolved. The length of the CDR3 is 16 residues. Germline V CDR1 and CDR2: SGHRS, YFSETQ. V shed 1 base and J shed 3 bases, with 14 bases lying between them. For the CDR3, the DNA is TGCGCCAGCAGCTTGTCCGGGGAGACTGGTGGAAACACCATATATTTT. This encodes CASSLSGETGGNTIYF.

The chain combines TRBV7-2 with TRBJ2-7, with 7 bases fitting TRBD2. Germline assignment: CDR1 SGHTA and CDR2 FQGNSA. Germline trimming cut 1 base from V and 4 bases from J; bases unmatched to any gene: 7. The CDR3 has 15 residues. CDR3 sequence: CASSLGPSGGYEQYF. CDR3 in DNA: TGTGCCAGCAGCTTAGGTCCTAGCGGTGGTTACGAGCAGTACTTC.